Reported below is one T cell receptor beta chain. The clone's antigen remains unknown. No much larger clonotype is one base removed from it; base qualities were not supplied. This record comes from a study of post-analysis software for immune sequencing data (dated by TCRdb to between 2014 and 2017). Regarding the complete study: The recorded disease courses included relapsing-remitting, secondary progressive and progressive-relapsing multiple sclerosis, and some patients had no subtype annotation. A subset of samples was prepared in parallel using single-end sample barcoding, then pooled and co-amplified after Illumina adapter ligation. The patient repertoires were compared against more than 10 previously published healthy control repertoires obtained from donors aged 6 to 25 years.

The investigation overall reported the following: Significantly higher frequencies in patients than in controls were found for roughly 5 TRBV segments, including TRBV5-6, TRBV5-1 and TRBV20-1. Significantly lower normalized Chao1 diversity was found in multiple sclerosis patients than in controls, suggesting substantial peripheral T-cell clonal expansion. The multiple sclerosis patient group was slightly younger than the control group. Strong co-clustering of samples prepared in the same batch was shown by direct clustering with F measure, prompting a batch-effect correction.

Between the V and J ends, shortened by 2 bases and 4 bases respectively, the junction contains 9 bases. For CDR1 and CDR2, the germline V gene lists SGHTA and FQGNSA. The CDR3 goes from the cysteine to the phenylalanine over 14 residues. The sequence is cut down to CDR3 DNA, 42 bases in frame from base 1. To demonstrate the VDJtools post-analysis software, the study profiled TCR beta repertoires from the peripheral blood of about a dozen young patients with multiple sclerosis. The patients with multiple sclerosis were children and adolescents between about 6 and 17 years of age. Libraries were prepared through PCR. Instrument used: Illumina HiSeq 2500. To reduce PCR and sequencing biases, unique molecular identifiers were incorporated into the TCR beta cDNA libraries. Some 500,000 cDNA molecules were obtained for every 1 to 10 million input T cells, so each molecule roughly corresponded to one T cell. The patient libraries were prepared and sequenced with the same protocol used for the earlier healthy control dataset. Samples belonging to the same batch were prepared together, multiplexed and sequenced on a shared HiSeq lane. Turning to the authors' computational methods: MIGEC handled the raw barcoded reads, throwing out single-read molecular identifier groups before consensus assembly and CDR3 extraction. VDJtools was used for post-analysis of the clonotype tables, with diversity normalized by down-sampling every dataset to the smallest sample size. To correct batch-related cross-sample contamination, repertoire overlap clustering matched CDR3 amino acid sequences but not nucleotide sequences. TCRdb reprocessing: public reads trimmed at Q25 with fastp, clones called with MiXCR, in-frame beta chains kept. Here each entry gathers all rows of one CDR3 protein and keeps the most common genes and DNA. The V and J calls reflect TCRdb's pipeline rather than the authors' work. This sample lists 700,000 to 900,000 distinct CDR3 sequences; 35% to 55% were detected once. In total, the top ten clones hold 4.9% of the sample.

This sequence originates from a girl under 18 with multiple sclerosis. The rearranged chain carries TRBV7-2 and TRBJ2-1; no D segment can be confidently identified. The sequenced material came from blood. The DNA reads TGTGCCAGCAGCTTAAATCAGCGATACAATGAGCAGTTCTTC. Its product reads: CASSLNQRYNEQFF.